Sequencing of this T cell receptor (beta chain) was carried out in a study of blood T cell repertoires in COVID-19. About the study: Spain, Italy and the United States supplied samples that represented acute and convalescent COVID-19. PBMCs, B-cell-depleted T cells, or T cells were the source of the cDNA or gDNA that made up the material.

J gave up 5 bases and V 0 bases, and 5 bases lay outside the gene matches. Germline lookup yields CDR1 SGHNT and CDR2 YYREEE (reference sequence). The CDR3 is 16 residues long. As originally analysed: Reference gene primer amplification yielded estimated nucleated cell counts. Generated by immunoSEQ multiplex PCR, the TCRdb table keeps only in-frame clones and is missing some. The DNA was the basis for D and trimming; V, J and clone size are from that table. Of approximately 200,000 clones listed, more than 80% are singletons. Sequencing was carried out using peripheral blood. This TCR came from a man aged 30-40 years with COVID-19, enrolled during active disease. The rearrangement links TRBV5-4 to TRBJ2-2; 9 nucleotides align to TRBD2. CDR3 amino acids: CASSLGVAGETGELFF. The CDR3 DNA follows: TGTGCCAGCAGCTTGGGGGTAGCGGGGGAGACCGGGGAGCTGTTTTTT.